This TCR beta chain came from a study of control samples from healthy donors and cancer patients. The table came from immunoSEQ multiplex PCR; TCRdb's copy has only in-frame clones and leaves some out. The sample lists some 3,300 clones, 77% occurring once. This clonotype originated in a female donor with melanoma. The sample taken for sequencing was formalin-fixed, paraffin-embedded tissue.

CDR3 in amino acids: CASSQMDRGQETQYF. CDR3 in DNA: TGTGCCAGCAGCCAGATGGACAGGGGCCAAGAGACCCAGTACTTC. The rearrangement uses TRBV4-2 and TRBJ2-5; 9 bases map to TRBD1. This CDR3 region has 15 residues. Germline V lookup: CDR1 LGHNA, CDR2 YNFKEQ. Trimming removed 3 bases from V and 1 base from J; junction bases left unmatched: 3.